This is a list of T cell receptor beta chains from one sample in a study of CD8+CD57+ T cells in acquired aplastic anemia. Each CDR3 protein gets one entry after TCRdb re-called the reads with MiXCR. In the table there are about 160,000 distinct CDR3 sequences, 70% to 75% of which are singletons. The sequenced sample was sorted CD4+, CD8+, or CD8+CD57+ T cells (not recorded which) from PBMCs. These receptors all stem from a human donor with aplastic anemia. The CDR3 runs from the conserved cysteine through the conserved F or W. Fields, in order: V gene, D gene, clone size, J gene, CDR3 DNA, CDR3 protein. D genes are given only for firm matches. Size tells how often a clone was seen (once, few, many) or the class of an expanded clone, and some rows leave it out.

v_gene: TRBV19; d_gene: TRBD1; abundance: -; j_gene: TRBJ1-2; CDR3nt: TGTGCCAGTAGTAACCCCGAGACAGGGGACTATGGCTACACCTTC; CDR3aa: CASSNPETGDYGYTF
v_gene: TRBV6-4; d_gene: -; abundance: medium-sized; j_gene: TRBJ1-6; CDR3nt: TGTGCCAGCAGTGACAGGGATAATTCACCCCTCCACTTT; CDR3aa: CASSDRDNSPLHF
v_gene: TRBV15; d_gene: -; abundance: few; j_gene: TRBJ2-7; CDR3nt: TGTGCCACCAGCAGAGCCCAGACTGCAAGGGGCGAGCAGTACTTC; CDR3aa: CATSRAQTARGEQYF
v_gene: TRBV7-9; d_gene: -; abundance: -; j_gene: TRBJ2-1; CDR3nt: TGTGCCAGCAGGTCCGGGGCTGAGCAGTTCTTC; CDR3aa: CASRSGAEQFF
v_gene: TRBV29-1; d_gene: -; abundance: -; j_gene: TRBJ1-1; CDR3nt: TGCAGCGTTGAGGCACTGAACACTGAAGCTTTCTTT; CDR3aa: CSVEALNTEAFF
v_gene: TRBV7-9; d_gene: -; abundance: -; j_gene: TRBJ2-6; CDR3nt: TGTGCCAGCAGCTTAGCGATGGCCCTCGGGACCTCTGGGGCCAACGTCCTGACTTTC; CDR3aa: CASSLAMALGTSGANVLTF
v_gene: TRBV20-1; d_gene: TRBD1; abundance: once; j_gene: TRBJ1-1; CDR3nt: TGCAGTGCTAGTAATACAGGGGCTTTCACTGAAGCTTTCTTT; CDR3aa: CSASNTGAFTEAFF
v_gene: TRBV19; d_gene: -; abundance: many; j_gene: TRBJ1-6; CDR3nt: TGTGCCAGTAGTATGTGGCGAGGCCGTAATTCACCCCTCCACTTT; CDR3aa: CASSMWRGRNSPLHF
v_gene: TRBV2; d_gene: -; abundance: -; j_gene: TRBJ2-7; CDR3nt: TGTGCCAGCAGTGGTGTGGGGGACTACGAGCAGTACTTC; CDR3aa: CASSGVGDYEQYF
v_gene: TRBV9; d_gene: -; abundance: -; j_gene: TRBJ1-2; CDR3nt: TGTGCCAGCAGCTTGACGGACAACTATGGCTACACCTTC; CDR3aa: CASSLTDNYGYTF
v_gene: TRBV7-2; d_gene: -; abundance: few; j_gene: TRBJ2-1; CDR3nt: TGTGCCAGCAGCTTAGCGAGTTATGAGCAGTTCTTC; CDR3aa: CASSLASYEQFF
v_gene: TRBV2; d_gene: TRBD2; abundance: -; j_gene: TRBJ2-3; CDR3nt: TGTGCCAGCAGTGAAGTCGGGACTAGCGGGGGGGCTAGCACAGATACGCAGTATTTT; CDR3aa: CASSEVGTSGGASTDTQYF
v_gene: TRBV29-1; d_gene: -; abundance: -; j_gene: TRBJ2-5; CDR3nt: TGCAGCGTTGGGGGGCAAGAGACCCAGTACTTC; CDR3aa: CSVGGQETQYF
v_gene: TRBV6-1; d_gene: -; abundance: -; j_gene: TRBJ1-2; CDR3nt: TGTGCCCCGGTCGACGGCGGCTACACCTTC; CDR3aa: CAPVDGGYTF
v_gene: TRBV4-1; d_gene: -; abundance: many; j_gene: TRBJ2-1; CDR3nt: TGCGCCACCAAAGCCGAGATAGGGTATGAGCAGTTCTTC; CDR3aa: CATKAEIGYEQFF
v_gene: TRBV2; d_gene: -; abundance: few; j_gene: TRBJ2-2; CDR3nt: TGTGCCAGCAGTGGAGAGCGCGGGGAGCTGTTTTTT; CDR3aa: CASSGERGELFF
v_gene: TRBV15; d_gene: TRBD1; abundance: -; j_gene: TRBJ1-1; CDR3nt: TGTGCCACCAGCAGAGATCGGGGGACAGGCGCCACTGAAGCTTTCTTT; CDR3aa: CATSRDRGTGATEAFF
v_gene: TRBV19; d_gene: -; abundance: -; j_gene: TRBJ1-2; CDR3nt: TGTGCCACCTACGACCCACGCAGGGACGAAGGCTATGGCTACACCTTC; CDR3aa: CATYDPRRDEGYGYTF
v_gene: TRBV29-1; d_gene: -; abundance: few; j_gene: TRBJ2-7; CDR3nt: TGCAGCGTTCGGGAGCAGACCGACGAGCAGTACTTC; CDR3aa: CSVREQTDEQYF
v_gene: TRBV9; d_gene: TRBD1; abundance: -; j_gene: TRBJ2-7; CDR3nt: TGTGCCAGCAGCGTAGGGGGACAGGGGGCATTGTACGAGCAGTACTTC; CDR3aa: CASSVGGQGALYEQYF